This T cell receptor (beta chain) was identified in a study of T cells in Graves' hyperthyroidism and ophthalmopathy. This clonotype showed up just a few times. What was amplified from RNA transcripts were TCR beta CDR3 regions. In the first-round RT-PCR of the TCR CDR3, the HTBI primer set was used. TCRdb analysed the multiplex PCR reads with MiXCR anew, one entry per CDR3 protein. The sample has approximately 600,000 distinct CDR3 sequences, about 20% seen once. The CDR3 contains 12 residues. The V end was cut by 0 bases, the J end by 9 bases, with 6 bases between. Per germline, CDR1 MNHEY and CDR2 SVGEGT.

The genes are TRBV6-2 or TRBV6-3 and TRBJ2-1; maybe TRBD2 (5 bases). This TCR came from a man aged 25 to 45 with Graves' ophthalmopathy. Sequenced material: blood. The CDR3 sequence: CASSYSEGEQFF. CDR3 sequence (DNA): TGTGCCAGCAGTTACTCAGAGGGTGAGCAGTTCTTC.